One sample yielded the 30 T cell receptor beta chains listed below, sequenced in a study of Graves' ophthalmopathy and Graves' hyperthyroidism. Amplification of the TCR beta CDR3 regions used RNA transcripts (as template). Investigators did first-round RT-PCR with HTBI primers, then second-round multiplex PCR. From the multiplex PCR reads, TCRdb called clonotypes with MiXCR, one entry per CDR3 protein. The sample contains a few hundred thousand distinct CDR3 sequences, around a sixth of which appear only once. The sample taken for sequencing was peripheral blood. These receptors came from an adult man with Graves' ophthalmopathy.

Many counts were recorded for this clonotype. This chain connects TRBV10-3 to TRBJ1-6; TRBD1 is a possible D gene (5 bases). The CDR3 runs to 13 residues. The germline V gene has CDR1 ENHRY and CDR2 SYGVKD. Deletions cut 7 bases from V and 7 bases from J, with 11 bases between. DNA of the CDR3: TGTGCCATCATGGAACAGGCCAATTCACCCCTCCACTTT. Residues: CAIMEQANSPLHF.

As to this clonotype: Just one base apart from a much larger clone, this may be a read error. This chain uses TRBV3-1 with TRBJ1-6, with a weak D call TRBD1 (6 bases). The CDR3 totals 12 residues. V lost 10 bases to trimming and J lost 10 bases, with 14 bases between them. Germline V lookup: CDR1 LGHDT, CDR2 YNNKEL (reference sequence). CDR3 in amino acids: CATASGGSPLHF. Written as DNA, the CDR3 is TGTGCCACCGCCTCCGGGGGCTCACCCCTCCACTTT.

At least ten counts were recorded for this clonotype. The CDR3: CATSDLGGAGETQYF. The CDR3 region has the DNA TGTGCCACCAGTGATCTGGGGGGCGCCGGGGAGACCCAGTACTTC. J is TRBJ2-5 and V is TRBV24-1; D may match TRBD1 or TRBD2 (6 bases each). The CDR3 loop spans 15 amino acids. The germline V and J ends were trimmed by 3 bases and 5 bases, with 15 bases remaining between them. Germline CDR1 and CDR2: KGHDR and SFDVKD.

This clonotype occurred many times. The V call is TRBV5-5, the J call TRBJ2-7; D not resolved. The CDR3 runs to 16 residues. Trimming took off 0 bases at V and 7 bases at J, with 20 bases between the two ends. CDR1 is SGHKS and CDR2 is YYEKEE in the germline V gene (reference sequence). CDR3 DNA sequence: TGTGCCAGCAGCTTGGTGGACCGCCTACCTATTAGGGAGCAGTACTTC. It codes for CASSLVDRLPIREQYF.

The sample holds many counts of this clonotype. The chain uses TRBV6-1 and TRBJ2-6, with D possibly being TRBD2 (5 bases). V was shortened by 8 bases and J by 0 bases, with 14 bases between the two germline ends. Germline CDR1 MNHNS, CDR2 SASEGT. This CDR3 contains 16 residues. CDR3 sequence reads: CASRQRVYSGANVLTF. Written as DNA, the CDR3 is TGTGCCAGCCGGCAGAGGGTCTACTCTGGGGCCAACGTCCTGACTTTC.

This clonotype was found many times. The chain links TRBV6-5 to TRBJ1-2; unclear D gene. Germline-derived CDR1 and CDR2 are MNHEY and SVGAGI. Trimming took 9 bases from V and 3 from J, leaving 20 bases between them. This CDR3 has 15 residues. Written as DNA, the CDR3 is TGTGCCAGTACGCGGAGCAGTCTGTGGGACTATGGCTACACCTTC. The encoded protein is CASTRSSLWDYGYTF.

This clonotype was observed many times. DNA of the CDR3: TGTGCCAGCAGTTTAAACCTAGCGGGGGTGAGCTCCTACGAGCAGTACTTC. As protein: CASSLNLAGVSSYEQYF. V and J are TRBV27 and TRBJ2-7, with 10 nucleotides matching TRBD2. The CDR3 consists of 17 residues. V lost 2 bases, J lost 0 bases, and 7 bases stayed unmatched. In germline, CDR1 is MNHEY, CDR2 SMNVEV (reference sequence).

This clonotype occurred many times. The rearrangement uses TRBV10-3 and TRBJ2-2; 11 bases line up with TRBD2. Germline CDR1 and CDR2: ENHRY and SYGVKD. V shed 2 bases and J 5 bases; nucleotides not matched to a gene: 4. This CDR3 is 16 amino acids long. CDR3 amino acids: CAISETSGSATGELFF. As DNA, the CDR3 is TGTGCCATCAGTGAGACTAGCGGGAGTGCAACCGGGGAGCTGTTTTTT.

The chain combines TRBV20-1 with TRBJ2-5, with 10 bases lining up with TRBD1. Trimming took 6 bases from V and 0 from J; bases not matched to a gene: 10. Germline V gives CDR1 DFQATT, CDR2 SNEGSKA (reference sequence). The CDR3 sequence is 16 residues long. As DNA, the CDR3 is TGCAGTGCGATGAATCCGGGACAGGGGCACCAAGAGACCCAGTACTTC. It codes for CSAMNPGQGHQETQYF.

CDR3 residues: CAWSVQAARNYGYTF. The CDR3 DNA sequence: TGTGCCTGGAGTGTACAAGCGGCCCGAAACTATGGCTACACCTTC. The chain couples TRBV30 to TRBJ1-2, with D hard to call. Per germline, CDR1 GTSNPN and CDR2 SVGIG (reference sequence). The CDR3 contains 15 residues. Trimming shortened V by 0 bases and J by 2 bases, and 13 bases separated the two germline ends.

This clonotype has ten or more counts. This chain connects TRBV28 to TRBJ2-5, with 9 bases aligning to TRBD2. Germline CDR1 MDHEN, CDR2 SYDVKM. This CDR3 spans 17 amino acids. Losses at the gene ends were 3 bases for V and 4 bases for J; bases not matched to a gene: 12. CDR3 protein: CASSFHGTSTFPETQYF. CDR3 DNA sequence: TGTGCCAGCAGTTTTCATGGGACTAGCACGTTCCCAGAGACCCAGTACTTC.

The table lists this clonotype with many counts. The chain has TRBV14 and TRBJ2-7; D unclear. The ends were cut back, 0 bases at V and 9 bases at J, with 12 bases in the middle. CDR1 SGHDN and CDR2 FVKESK come from the germline V gene. The CDR3 is 13 residues long. As DNA, the CDR3 is TGTGCCAGCAGCCAAGAAACGAGCTGGTGGCAGTACTTC. Residues: CASSQETSWWQYF.

This clonotype was counted ten times or more. The chain recombines TRBV12-5 with TRBJ1-5, with D perhaps matching TRBD1 (5 bases). The CDR3 sequence is 19 residues long. The V end lost 7 bases, the J end lost 6 bases, and 31 bases lay between the germline ends. CDR1 and CDR2 (germline): LGHNT, FRNRAP. In DNA form, the CDR3 reads TGTGCTAGTGACCCCCACCCAGGCACCCCCGATCGGGGGTGTCAGCCCCAGCATTTT. It yields the protein CASDPHPGTPDRGCQPQHF.

V gene TRBV30 combines with J gene TRBJ1-3; D call uncertain. Germline V lookup: CDR1 GTSNPN, CDR2 SVGIG (reference sequence). Trimming pared 0 bases from V and 4 bases from J, leaving 13 bases between. The CDR3 consists of 15 residues. DNA of the CDR3: TGTGCCTGGAGTGTTGAGATCCGGCGGGGAAACACCATATATTTT. Its translation: CAWSVEIRRGNTIYF.

There are many counts of this clonotype. The chain uses TRBV5-1 and TRBJ2-2; D is undetermined. The V gene's germline CDR1 is SGHRS and CDR2 YFSETQ. V was trimmed by 4 bases and J by 6 bases, leaving 16 bases between them. The CDR3 extends over 15 amino acids. CDR3 sequence reads: CASSTGLPRAGELFF. CDR3 nucleotides: TGCGCCAGCAGCACGGGCCTTCCTCGAGCCGGGGAGCTGTTTTTT.

This clonotype was found many times. The chain carries TRBV4-1 and TRBJ2-5; TRBD2 matches 8 bases. Germline CDR1 is MGHRA and CDR2 is YSYEKL. This CDR3 region has 15 residues. Trimming cost V 4 bases and J 2 bases; bases outside gene matches: 6. The CDR3 sequence is CASSRGSGAQETQYF. The CDR3 DNA sequence: TGCGCCAGCAGCCGAGGTAGCGGGGCTCAAGAGACCCAGTACTTC.

The chain is built from TRBV5-1 and TRBJ2-5; no firm D call. Trimming removed 6 bases from V and 1 base from J, with 13 bases in between. The CDR3 contains 14 residues. The germline V gene encodes CDR1 SGHRS and CDR2 YFSETQ. The CDR3 DNA reads TGCGCCAGCAATCTGGCGGCAAGCCAAGAGACCCAGTACTTC. Translating gives CASNLAASQETQYF.

The gene calls are TRBV27 and TRBJ2-2, with 8 bases fitting TRBD2. The ends lost 8 bases at V and 2 bases at J; junction bases unmatched: 7. The germline V gene has CDR1 MNHEY and CDR2 SMNVEV (reference sequence). The CDR3 spans 15 residues. The CDR3 DNA reads TGTGCCAGCCGCGTCGGGAGGGTCAACACCGGGGAGCTGTTTTTT. Translating it yields CASRVGRVNTGELFF.

With regard to this clonotype: A much larger clone lies a single base off, so this may be a read error. The chain employs TRBV20-1 and TRBJ1-5, with D possibly matching TRBD1 (6 bases). Germline V gene data show CDR1 as DFQATT and CDR2 as SNEGSKA (reference sequence). This CDR3 has 15 amino acids. DNA of the CDR3: TGCACTGCTCCCCGGGACAACGATAGCAATCAGCCCCAGCATTTT. It translates to CTAPRDNDSNQPQHF.

This clonotype appeared once. The rearrangement joins TRBV6-1 to TRBJ2-7; D is unresolved. This CDR3 spans 14 amino acids. Deletions cut 1 base from V and 7 bases from J, with 14 bases between. Germline CDR1 and CDR2: MNHNS and SASEGT. As DNA, the CDR3 is TGTGCCAGCAGTGAAGTAAAACAGCTAGGGGAGCAGTACTTC. Its protein is CASSEVKQLGEQYF.

The table lists this clonotype with many counts. The chain joins TRBV5-1 to TRBJ1-1, with 8 bases aligning to TRBD1. This CDR3 has 15 residues. Trimming took 4 bases from V and 5 from J; bases not matched to a gene: 10. Germline V gene data show CDR1 as SGHRS and CDR2 as YFSETQ. CDR3 sequence reads: CASSAVDRGVTEAFF. The CDR3, as DNA: TGCGCCAGCAGCGCCGTAGACAGGGGAGTGACTGAAGCTTTCTTT.

The V and J genes are TRBV4-1 and TRBJ2-7, with 8 bases matching TRBD1. The CDR3 has 18 residues. The junction had 12 bases not matched to a gene; V was cut back by 0 bases and J by 2 bases. Looked up from germline, CDR1 is MGHRA and CDR2 is YSYEKL. CDR3 amino acids: CASSQDSARTGSPYEQYF. DNA for the CDR3: TGCGCCAGCAGCCAAGATTCCGCCAGGACAGGGTCGCCCTACGAGCAGTACTTC.

This clonotype has at least ten counts. The chain recombines TRBV6-5 with TRBJ1-2, with D possibly being TRBD1 (6 bases). The V gene's germline CDR1 is MNHEY and CDR2 SVGAGI. CDR3 length: 12 amino acids. V lost 10 bases and J 4 bases, leaving 13 bases between the germline ends. In DNA form, the CDR3 reads TGTGCCACGCGCGGGGGGGCCTATGGCTACACCTTC. Amino acid sequence: CATRGGAYGYTF.

The chain combines TRBV5-1 with TRBJ1-1; TRBD1 matches 8 bases. The junction had 4 bases not matched to a gene; V was cut back by 6 bases and J by 3 bases. The CDR3 consists of 13 residues. Germline values: CDR1 SGHRS, CDR2 YFSETQ. The CDR3 DNA is TGCGCCAGCAAAGGACAGGGCGACACTGAAGCTTTCTTT. Its protein is CASKGQGDTEAFF.

This clonotype was seen many times. The CDR3 region is CSARAGGLYGYTF. The DNA for the CDR3 is TGCAGTGCTCGAGCCGGAGGGTTGTATGGCTACACCTTC. The chain recombines TRBV20-1 with TRBJ1-2; D ambiguous. The V gene's germline CDR1 is DFQATT and CDR2 SNEGSKA (reference sequence). V was trimmed by 5 bases and J by 5 bases, leaving 15 bases between them. The CDR3 consists of 13 residues.

This clonotype was counted ten times or more. This chain uses TRBV20-1 with TRBJ1-5, with TRBD1 as a possible D gene (5 bases). V was trimmed by 0 bases and J by 9 bases, leaving 15 bases between them. CDR1 DFQATT and CDR2 SNEGSKA come from the germline V gene (reference sequence). This CDR3 region has 14 residues. CDR3: CSARDTGQATPQHF. The CDR3 DNA reads as TGCAGTGCTAGAGACACAGGACAAGCGACGCCCCAGCATTTT.

This clonotype was seen repeatedly, ten times or more. The CDR3 reads CASSLGTGSGYTF. The CDR3 DNA reads as TGTGCCAGCAGCTTGGGGACAGGTTCCGGCTACACCTTC. This sequence joins TRBV7-3 and TRBJ1-2, with 8 bases identical to TRBD1. The V gene end was trimmed by 3 bases and the J gene end by 8 bases; junction bases not matched to a gene: 5. Germline-derived CDR1 and CDR2 are SGHTA and FQGTGA. The CDR3 length is 13 residues.

This clonotype was observed a few times. The rearrangement uses TRBV4-3 and TRBJ2-6; D is unclear. CDR1 and CDR2 from the germline V gene are LGHNA and YSLEER. This CDR3 is 16 amino acids long. V was pared by 0 bases and J by 0 bases, with 6 bases between. CDR3 in amino acids: CASSQEGFSGANVLTF. CDR3 DNA: TGCGCCAGCAGCCAAGAGGGCTTCTCTGGGGCCAACGTCCTGACTTTC.

This clonotype was counted ten times or more. This sequence joins TRBV12-3 or TRBV12-4 and TRBJ1-5; maybe TRBD1 (5 bases). The CDR3 has 16 residues. V dropped 1 base and J dropped 4 bases, with 14 bases sitting between them. This CDR3 is CASSLGDAPGNQPQHF. The CDR3 nucleotides are TGTGCCAGCAGTTTAGGGGACGCCCCGGGGAATCAGCCCCAGCATTTT.

This clonotype came up many times. The chain's CDR3 is CASSVGGIRANVLTF. CDR3 nucleotides: TGTGCCAGCAGTGTCGGGGGGATCAGGGCCAACGTCCTGACTTTC. The chain links TRBV2 to TRBJ2-6; 7 bases line up with TRBD2. Germline V gives CDR1 SNHLY, CDR2 FYNNEI. V dropped 4 bases and J dropped 5; count of bases not matched to a gene: 5. There are 15 residues in the CDR3.